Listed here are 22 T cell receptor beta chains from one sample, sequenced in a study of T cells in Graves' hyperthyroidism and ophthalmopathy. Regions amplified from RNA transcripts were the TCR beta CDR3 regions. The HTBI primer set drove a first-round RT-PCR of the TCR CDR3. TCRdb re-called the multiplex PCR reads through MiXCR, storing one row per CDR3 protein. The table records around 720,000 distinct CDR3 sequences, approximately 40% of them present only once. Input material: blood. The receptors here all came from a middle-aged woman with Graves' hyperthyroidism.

The CDR3 DNA reads TGTGCCACCAGCAGTGTGGCGTTAGTTGGCTACACCTTC. Its translation: CATSSVALVGYTF. The rearrangement uses TRBV15 and TRBJ1-2; the D is unclear. Germline V CDR1 and CDR2: LNHNV, YYDKDF (reference sequence). This CDR3 comprises 13 residues. V gave up 3 bases and J gave up 7 bases, with 12 bases separating them.

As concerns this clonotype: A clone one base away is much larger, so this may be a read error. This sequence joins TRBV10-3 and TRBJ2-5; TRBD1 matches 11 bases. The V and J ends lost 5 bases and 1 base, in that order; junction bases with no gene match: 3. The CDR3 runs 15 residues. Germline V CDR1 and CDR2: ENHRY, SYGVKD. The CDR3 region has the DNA TGTGCCATCAGTTGGACAGGGGGCATCCAAGAGACCCAGTACTTC. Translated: CAISWTGGIQETQYF.

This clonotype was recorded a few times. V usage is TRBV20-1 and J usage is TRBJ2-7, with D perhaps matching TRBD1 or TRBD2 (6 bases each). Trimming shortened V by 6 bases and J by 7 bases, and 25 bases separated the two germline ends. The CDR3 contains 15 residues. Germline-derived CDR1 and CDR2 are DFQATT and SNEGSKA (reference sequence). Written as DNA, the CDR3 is TGCAGTGCGAGAAAATCAACAGGGACCCGGGGGGAGCAGTACTTC. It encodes CSARKSTGTRGEQYF.

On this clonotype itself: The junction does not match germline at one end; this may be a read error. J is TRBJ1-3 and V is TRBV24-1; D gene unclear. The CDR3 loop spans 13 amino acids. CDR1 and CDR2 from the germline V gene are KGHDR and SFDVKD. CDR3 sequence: CASSPRTGNTIYF. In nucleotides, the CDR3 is TGTGCCAGCAGTCCGCGCACGGGAAACACCATATATTTT.

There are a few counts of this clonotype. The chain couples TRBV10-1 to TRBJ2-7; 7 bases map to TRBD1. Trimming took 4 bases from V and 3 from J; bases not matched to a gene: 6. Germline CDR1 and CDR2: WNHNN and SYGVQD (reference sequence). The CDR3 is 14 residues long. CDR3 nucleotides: TGCGCCAGCAGTGTTGGGGACAGTTACTACGAGCAGTACTTC. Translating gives CASSVGDSYYEQYF.

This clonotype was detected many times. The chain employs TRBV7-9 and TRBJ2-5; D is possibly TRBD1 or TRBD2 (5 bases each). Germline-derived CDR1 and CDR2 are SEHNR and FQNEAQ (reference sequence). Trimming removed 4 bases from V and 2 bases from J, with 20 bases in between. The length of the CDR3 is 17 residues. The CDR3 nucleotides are TGTGCCAGCAGCTCGAAGACCGGGACCGTTAGTCAAGAGACCCAGTACTTC. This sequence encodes CASSSKTGTVSQETQYF.

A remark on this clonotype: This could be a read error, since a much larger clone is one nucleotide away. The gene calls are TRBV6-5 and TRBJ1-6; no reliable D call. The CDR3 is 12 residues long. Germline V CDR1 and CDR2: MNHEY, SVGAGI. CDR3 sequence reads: CAISYLRGALHF. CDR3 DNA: TGTGCCATCAGTTACCTTCGTGGGGCCCTCCACTTT.

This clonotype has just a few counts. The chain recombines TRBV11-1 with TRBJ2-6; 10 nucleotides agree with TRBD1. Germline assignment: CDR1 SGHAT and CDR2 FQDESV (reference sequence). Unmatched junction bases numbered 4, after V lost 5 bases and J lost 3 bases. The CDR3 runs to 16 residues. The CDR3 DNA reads TGTGCCAGCAGCCAAGACAGGGGGCATGGGGCCAACGTCCTGACTTTC. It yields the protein CASSQDRGHGANVLTF.

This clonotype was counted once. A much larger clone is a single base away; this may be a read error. DNA of the CDR3: TGTGCCAGCAGCCAAGTGCGCACCGGGGAGCTGGTTTTT. Protein sequence: CASSQVRTGELVF. The chain carries TRBV14 and TRBJ2-2, with D maybe TRBD2 (5 bases). The CDR3 is made up of 13 amino acids. Germline V lookup: CDR1 SGHDN, CDR2 FVKESK. Filled out from reference TRBV14 and TRBJ2-2, the complete variable domain reads EAGVTQFPSHSVIEKGQTVTLRCDPISGHDNLYWYRRVMGKEIKFLLHFVKESKQDESGMPNNRFLAERTGGTYSTLKVQPAELEDSGVYFCASSQVRTGELVFGEGSRLTVL.

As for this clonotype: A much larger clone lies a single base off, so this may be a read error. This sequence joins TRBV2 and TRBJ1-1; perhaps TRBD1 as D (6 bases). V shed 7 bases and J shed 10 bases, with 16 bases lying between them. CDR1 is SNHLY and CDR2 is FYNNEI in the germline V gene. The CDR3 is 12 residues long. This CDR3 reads CASKMTGPGAFF. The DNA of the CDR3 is TGTGCCAGCAAAATGACAGGTCCTGGAGCTTTCTTT.

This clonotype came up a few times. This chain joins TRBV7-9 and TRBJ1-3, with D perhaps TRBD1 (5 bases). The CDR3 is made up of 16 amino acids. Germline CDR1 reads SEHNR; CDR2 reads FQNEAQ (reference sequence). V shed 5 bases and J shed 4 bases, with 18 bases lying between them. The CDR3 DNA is TGTGCCAGCAGCCCGAACACCAGGGTATACGGAAACACCATATATTTT. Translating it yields CASSPNTRVYGNTIYF.

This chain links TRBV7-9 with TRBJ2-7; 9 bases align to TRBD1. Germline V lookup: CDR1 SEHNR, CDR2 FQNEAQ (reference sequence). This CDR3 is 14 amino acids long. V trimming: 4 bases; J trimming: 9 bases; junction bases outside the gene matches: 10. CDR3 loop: CASSSGTGTVTQYF. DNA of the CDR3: TGTGCCAGCAGCTCGGGGACAGGGACAGTTACGCAGTACTTC.

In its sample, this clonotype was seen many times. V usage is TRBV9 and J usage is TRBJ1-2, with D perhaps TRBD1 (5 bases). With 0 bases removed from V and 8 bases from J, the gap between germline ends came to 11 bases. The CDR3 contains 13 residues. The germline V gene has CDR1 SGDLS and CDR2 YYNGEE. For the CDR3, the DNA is TGTGCCAGCAGCGTAGGTTGGGGGACCGGCTACACCTTC. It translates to CASSVGWGTGYTF.

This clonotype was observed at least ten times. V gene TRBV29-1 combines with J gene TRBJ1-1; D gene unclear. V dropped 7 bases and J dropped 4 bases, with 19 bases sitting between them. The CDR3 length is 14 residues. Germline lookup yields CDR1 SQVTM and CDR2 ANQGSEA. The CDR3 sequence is CSGSFSRVVTEAFF. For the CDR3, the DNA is TGCAGCGGGTCGTTCTCTAGGGTTGTCACTGAAGCTTTCTTT.

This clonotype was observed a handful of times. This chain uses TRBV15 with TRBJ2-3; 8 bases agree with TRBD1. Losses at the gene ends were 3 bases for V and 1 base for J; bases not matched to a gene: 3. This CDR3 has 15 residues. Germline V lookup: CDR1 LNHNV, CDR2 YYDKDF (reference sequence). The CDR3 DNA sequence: TGTGCCACCAGCAGCAGGGGGCTTGGCACAGATACGCAGTATTTT. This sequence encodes CATSSRGLGTDTQYF.

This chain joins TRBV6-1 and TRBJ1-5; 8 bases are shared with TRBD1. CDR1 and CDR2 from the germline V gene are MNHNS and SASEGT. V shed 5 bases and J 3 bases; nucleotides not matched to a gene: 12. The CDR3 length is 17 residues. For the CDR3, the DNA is TGTGCCAGCAGTTACACCCTCGGCAGGGGGCTCAATCAGCCCCAGCATTTT. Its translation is CASSYTLGRGLNQPQHF.

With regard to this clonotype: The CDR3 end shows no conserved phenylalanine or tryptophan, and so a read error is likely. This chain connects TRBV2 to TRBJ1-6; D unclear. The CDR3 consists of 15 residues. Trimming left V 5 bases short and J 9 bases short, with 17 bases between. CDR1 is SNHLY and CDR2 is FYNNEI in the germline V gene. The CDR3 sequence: CASSRAAALGSPLHL. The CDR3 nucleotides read TGTGCCAGCAGTAGGGCGGCGGCCCTCGGTTCACCCCTCCACCTT.

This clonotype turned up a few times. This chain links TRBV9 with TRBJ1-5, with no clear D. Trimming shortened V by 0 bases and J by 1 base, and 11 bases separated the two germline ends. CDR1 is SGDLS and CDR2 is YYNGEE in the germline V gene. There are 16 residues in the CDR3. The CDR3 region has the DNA TGTGCCAGCAGCGTAGGGTCGGACCTAAGCAATCAGCCCCAGCATTTT. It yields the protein CASSVGSDLSNQPQHF.

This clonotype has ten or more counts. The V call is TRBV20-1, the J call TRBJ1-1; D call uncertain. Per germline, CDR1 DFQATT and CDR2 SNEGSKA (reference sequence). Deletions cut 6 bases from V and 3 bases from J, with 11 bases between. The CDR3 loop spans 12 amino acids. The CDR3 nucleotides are TGCAGTGCCCAAGACGGCTACACTGAAGCTTTCTTT. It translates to CSAQDGYTEAFF.

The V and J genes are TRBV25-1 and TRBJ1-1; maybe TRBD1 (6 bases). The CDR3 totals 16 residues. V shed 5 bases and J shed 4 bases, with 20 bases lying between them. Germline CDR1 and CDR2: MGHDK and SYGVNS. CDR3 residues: CASSFHRVGGFTEAFF. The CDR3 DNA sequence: TGTGCCAGCAGTTTCCACAGGGTAGGGGGTTTCACTGAAGCTTTCTTT.

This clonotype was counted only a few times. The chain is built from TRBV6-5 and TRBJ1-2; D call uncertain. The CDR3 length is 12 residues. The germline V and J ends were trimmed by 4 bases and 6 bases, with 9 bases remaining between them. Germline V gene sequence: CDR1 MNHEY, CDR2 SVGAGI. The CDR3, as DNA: TGTGCCAGCAGTTCGACCTCAGATGGCTACACCTTC. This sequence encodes CASSSTSDGYTF.

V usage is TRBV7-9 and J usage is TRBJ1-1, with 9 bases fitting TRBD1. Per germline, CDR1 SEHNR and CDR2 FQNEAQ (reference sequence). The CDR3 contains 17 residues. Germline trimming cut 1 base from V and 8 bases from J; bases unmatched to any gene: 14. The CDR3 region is CASSLGTTGGWYEEAFF. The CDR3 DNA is TGTGCCAGCAGCTTAGGGACGACAGGGGGTTGGTACGAGGAAGCTTTCTTT.